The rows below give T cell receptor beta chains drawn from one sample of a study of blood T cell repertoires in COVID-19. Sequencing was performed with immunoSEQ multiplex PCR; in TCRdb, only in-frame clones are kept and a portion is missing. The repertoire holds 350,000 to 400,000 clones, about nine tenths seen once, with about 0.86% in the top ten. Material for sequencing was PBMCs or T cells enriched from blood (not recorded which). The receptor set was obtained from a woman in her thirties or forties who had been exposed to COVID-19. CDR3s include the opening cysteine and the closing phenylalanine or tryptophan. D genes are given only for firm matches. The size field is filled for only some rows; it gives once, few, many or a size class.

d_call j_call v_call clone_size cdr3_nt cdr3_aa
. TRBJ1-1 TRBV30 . TGTGCCTGGAGTGTACGGGCAGGGGCCTCTGAAGCTTTCTTT CAWSVRAGASEAFF
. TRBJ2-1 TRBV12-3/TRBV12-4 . TGTGCCAGCAGTTCAACAGGCGCGCAGTTCTTC CASSSTGAQFF
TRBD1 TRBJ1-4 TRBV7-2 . TGTGCCACCTCACAGGGGGCGAGCGAAAAACTGTTTTTT CATSQGASEKLFF
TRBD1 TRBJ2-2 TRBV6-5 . TGTGCCACCAGCAGGGGGCCGGGGACCGGGGAGCTGTTTTTT CATSRGPGTGELFF
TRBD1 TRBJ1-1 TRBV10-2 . TGCGCCAGCAGTGCCGAGGGGGCGCGAGCTTTCTTT CASSAEGARAFF
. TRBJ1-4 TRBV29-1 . TGCAGCGTCCAGACAGCCCCTAATGAAAAACTGTTTTTT CSVQTAPNEKLFF
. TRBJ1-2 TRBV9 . TGTGCCAGCAGCGCCCCGGGGGTAGACTATGGCTACACCTTC CASSAPGVDYGYTF
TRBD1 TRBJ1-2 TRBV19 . TGTGCCAGTATTGGGACAGGGTTAGGTGGCTACACCTTC CASIGTGLGGYTF
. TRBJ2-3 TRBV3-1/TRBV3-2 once TGTGCCAGCAGCCAAGAAGGCACAGTCGATACGCAGTATTTT CASSQEGTVDTQYF
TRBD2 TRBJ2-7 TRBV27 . TGTGCCAGCCTCGGGCGCGGGGGCTACGAGCAGTACTTC CASLGRGGYEQYF
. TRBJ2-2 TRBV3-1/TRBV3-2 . TGTGCCAGCAGCCAAGATTGGCGGGCCGGGGAGCTGTTTTTT CASSQDWRAGELFF
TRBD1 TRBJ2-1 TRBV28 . TGTGCCAGCATGTTTGAGGGACAGGGAATGAATGAGCAGTTCTTC CASMFEGQGMNEQFF
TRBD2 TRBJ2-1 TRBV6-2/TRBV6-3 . TGTGCCAGCAGCCCCCTCCCGAGAGCGGGATACTACAATGAGCAGTTCTTC CASSPLPRAGYYNEQFF
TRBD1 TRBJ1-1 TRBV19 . TGTGCCAGTAGTTCTTGGACAGGGGTGACTGAAGCTTTCTTT CASSSWTGVTEAFF
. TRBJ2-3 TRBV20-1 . TGCAGTGTCAAGGGGGCAGATACGCAGTATTTT CSVKGADTQYF
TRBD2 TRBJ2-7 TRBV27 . TGTGCCAGCAGTTCAATAGCGGGAGGGTACGAGCAGTACTTC CASSSIAGGYEQYF
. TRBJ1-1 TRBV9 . TGTGCCAGCAGCGTAGGACAGCTAGACACTGAAGCTTTCTTT CASSVGQLDTEAFF
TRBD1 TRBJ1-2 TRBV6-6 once TGTGCCAGCAGTCCTATTCGACAGGGTTTGAATGGCTACACCTTC CASSPIRQGLNGYTF
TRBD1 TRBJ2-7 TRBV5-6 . TGTGCCAGCAGCCCTCGGGACAGGGATTACGAGCAGTACTTC CASSPRDRDYEQYF
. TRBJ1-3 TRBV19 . TGTGCCAGTAGCACCGGGGCTGGAAACACCATATATTTT CASSTGAGNTIYF
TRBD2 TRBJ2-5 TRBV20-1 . TGCAGTGCTAGTGTGCGGGGGGTCCAAGAGACCCAGTACTTC CSASVRGVQETQYF
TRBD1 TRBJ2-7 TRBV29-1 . TGCAGCGTCTCGGGACAGAGCTCCTACGAGCAGTACTTC CSVSGQSSYEQYF
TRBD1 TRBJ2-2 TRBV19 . TGTGCCAGTGGATTATACAGGGGGCCCGGGGAGCTGTTTTTT CASGLYRGPGELFF
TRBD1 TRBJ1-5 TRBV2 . TGTGCCTCTGAAGGACAGGGATATCAGCCCCAGCATTTT CASEGQGYQPQHF
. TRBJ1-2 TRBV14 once TGTGCCAGCAGCCAAGGCAGGGCCACCCCCTATGGCTACACCTTC CASSQGRATPYGYTF
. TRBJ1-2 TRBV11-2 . TGTGCCAGCAGCTTAGCGGGTGGCTACACCTTC CASSLAGGYTF
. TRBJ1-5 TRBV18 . TGTGCCAGCTCACCACTCTCTTTACAGGGCAATCAGCCCCAGCATTTT CASSPLSLQGNQPQHF
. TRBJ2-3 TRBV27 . TGTGCCAGCAGTAACAGAGACCCTAGCACAGATACGCAGTATTTT CASSNRDPSTDTQYF
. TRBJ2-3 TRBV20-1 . TGCAGTGCTAGTCGTGGGCCCACAGATACGCAGTATTTT CSASRGPTDTQYF
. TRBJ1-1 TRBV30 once TGTGCCTGGAGTGTACTTGTCGGGACTAAAGCTTTCTTT CAWSVLVGTKAFF
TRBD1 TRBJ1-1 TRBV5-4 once TGTGCCAGCAGCCCTCGGACAGGTGTGAACACTGAAGCTTTCTTT CASSPRTGVNTEAFF
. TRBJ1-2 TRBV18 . TGTGCCAGCTCACCAGCGGGAGCCTATGGCTACACCTTC CASSPAGAYGYTF
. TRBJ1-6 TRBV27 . TGTGCCAGCAGTGGCGACATCAGTCGGACCTATAATTCACCCCTCCACTTT CASSGDISRTYNSPLHF
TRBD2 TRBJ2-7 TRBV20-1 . TGCAGTGCTAGTGGTTTGGTAGCGGGGTCCTACGAGCAGTACTTC CSASGLVAGSYEQYF
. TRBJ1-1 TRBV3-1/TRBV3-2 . TGTGCCAGCAGCCAAGATTTCCGGGGGTCACGGAACACTGAAGCTTTCTTT CASSQDFRGSRNTEAFF
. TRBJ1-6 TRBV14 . TGTGCCAGCAGCCAAGGCCCGAGACGGCGCAGGCCCTCTGGTTCACCCCTCCACTTT CASSQGPRRRRPSGSPLHF
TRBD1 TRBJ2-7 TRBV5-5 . TGTGCCAGCAGCTTAGGACAGGGACGGAGGGAGCAGTACTTC CASSLGQGRREQYF
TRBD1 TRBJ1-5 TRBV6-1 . TGTGCCAGCAGTGAAGAGGTAGGGGGCGTCCAGCCCCAGCATTTT CASSEEVGGVQPQHF
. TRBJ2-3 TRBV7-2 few TGTGCCAGCAGCTTAGCGCGCGGACTTTCCACAGATACGCAGTATTTT CASSLARGLSTDTQYF
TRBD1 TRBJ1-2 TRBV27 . TGTGCCAGCAGCGACCCGGGACAGGGTATTGGCTACACCTTC CASSDPGQGIGYTF
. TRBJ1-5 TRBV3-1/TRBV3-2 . TGTGCCAGCAGCCTGACACCTTCTGGGAGTCAGCCCCAGCATTTT CASSLTPSGSQPQHF
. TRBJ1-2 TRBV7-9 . TGTGCCAGCAGCTTCGGTGGCGGGGGAATCTATGGCTACACCTTC CASSFGGGGIYGYTF